Reported below is one TCR beta chain. There is no known antigen for this receptor. No base quality values were provided; no much bigger clone lies one nucleotide off. The data stem from a study of T-cell memory formation after mild COVID-19 (TCRdb year 2021). Regarding the study in general: Most TCR sequence clusters were specific to one of the two donors. In two donors, T-cell clones that expanded and contracted after mild COVID-19 were followed by sequencing TCRalpha and TCRbeta repertoires longitudinally. Two young, previously healthy adult volunteers made up the cohort, one male and one female. Broader findings and caveats from the paper: Contracting CD4+ clones turned up mainly in the CM and EM memory subsets, whereas EMRA was where CD8+ clones were enriched. The second-wave clones that peaked on day 37 were not confirmed to be SARS-CoV-2 specific. The detection of some responding clones in pre-infection memory suggests that pre-existing cross-reactive memory T cells joined the SARS-CoV-2 response. Only a couple of mild cases were covered in the study, and larger cohorts including severe cases with pre-infection samples were considered necessary. From day 15 to 85, contracting clones showed balanced CD4/CD8 phenotypes, whereas a second wave of clones that expanded from day 15 to 37 leaned towards CD4+.

PBMCs were isolated by Ficoll-Paque density gradient centrifugation. Sequencing relied on an Illumina NovaSeq 6000. TCRalpha and TCRbeta cDNA libraries were built by 5'RACE with constant-segment primers, adding sample barcodes and unique molecular identifiers. RNA was extracted from every sample with Trizol reagent. The libraries were amplified in two PCR steps, and the second step added a second sample barcode and Illumina TruSeq adapters. The libraries were sequenced on an Illumina NovaSeq using 2 x 150 bp paired-end reads. The authors processed their data as follows. With migec v1.2.7, reads were demultiplexed and then collapsed into UMI-guided consensus sequences. Using mixcr v2.1.11, UMI consensuses were aligned to TRA and TRB V and J templates and then assembled into clonotypes. Expanded or contracted clonotypes were those called significant by both edgeR and NoisET, with noise models trained on biological replicates. For edgeR calls, the cutoffs were a false discovery rate-adjusted p below 0.01 and a log2 fold-change threshold of 1. As an exploratory analysis of dynamics, max-normalized trajectories of the 1000 most abundant clonotypes were examined with PCA combined with hierarchical clustering. Each responding clone was given a CD4 or CD8 phenotype based on the CD4+ and CD8+ repertoires, which had been sequenced separately. TCRdb itself trimmed the public reads at Q25 with fastp, ran MiXCR and retained productive beta chains. All rows with the same CDR3 protein become a single entry with the most common DNA and genes. In this record, the V and J calls reflect TCRdb's handling and not the investigators' own analysis. The sample has 450,000 to 650,000 distinct CDR3 sequences on record, approximately 18% of them singletons. The leading ten clones occupy approximately 12% of the sample.

This clonotype was obtained from an adult woman who had mild COVID-19 (a few samples of this study predate the infection). The sample titles of this study are shuffled in the database, so cell type and time point are left out; the donor was told from shared clones. Source material: PBMCs or a T cell subset sorted from them (not recorded which).

Here the CDR3 is given as CASSFRFYYNEQFF. The sequenced DNA: TGTGCCAGCAGCTTCCGGTTCTACTACAATGAGCAGTTCTTC. Recombination joined TRBV5-5 with TRBJ2-1; a confident D gene designation cannot be given. V loses 2 bases of germline sequence and J loses 3 bases, and the interval between the two ends is 9 bases. The CDR3 has 14 amino acids, counting the end cysteine and phenylalanine. The DNA shown is the 42-base CDR3, in frame from base 1. CDR1 SGHKS and CDR2 YYEKEE are derived from the germline V gene (reference sequence). The CDR3 plus the reference TRBV5-5 and TRBJ2-1 genes for the other parts give the full variable domain: DAGVTQSPTHLIKTRGQQVTLRCSPISGHKSVSWYQQVLGQGPQFIFQYYEKEERGRGNFPDRFSARQFPNYSSELNVNALLLGDSALYLCASSFRFYYNEQFFGPGTRLTVL.